The rows below give T cell receptor beta chains drawn from one sample of a study of OX40 agonist ivuxolimab in advanced cancers. TCRdb keeps only in-frame clones here, not all; method: immunoSEQ multiplex PCR. The table shows around 79,000 clones, with more than 85% occurring only once. Source: CD4+ or CD8+ T cells sorted from blood, taken in a trial of the OX40 agonist ivuxolimab. The receptors were gathered from an adult with an advanced solid tumor such as melanoma, head and neck, liver or kidney cancer. Each CDR3 is given without its conserved first and last residue. The order of the fields is clone size, D gene, CDR3 length, J gene, V gene, CDR3 protein. D genes are given only for firm matches. Expanded clones are given a class, and other clones once, few, many or no size at all.

>.|.|12|TRBJ2-7|TRBV27
ASSLSAGSYEQY
>.|.|13|TRBJ1-2|TRBV27
ASSLSPSTENGYT
>.|TRBD2|15|TRBJ2-3|TRBV11-2
ASSPWGSGASTDTQY
>.|.|13|TRBJ1-4|TRBV7-8
ASSLWGGRDEKLF
>once|TRBD1|13|TRBJ1-2|TRBV6-1
ASSLRQGASYGYT
>.|.|13|TRBJ1-2|TRBV9
ASSVGAPGFDGYT
>.|.|13|TRBJ2-7|TRBV14
ASSPFTGEAYEQY
>.|.|12|TRBJ1-3|TRBV5-6
ASSFGEGGNTIY
>.|.|11|TRBJ1-2|TRBV7-9
ASSPGGGYGYT
>.|TRBD2|12|TRBJ2-1|TRBV27
ASSLGLDYNEQF
>.|TRBD1|13|TRBJ2-7|TRBV7-9
ASTPVDRGPYEQY
>.|.|11|TRBJ2-5|TRBV6-1
ASTPLGQETQY
>few|.|15|TRBJ1-6|TRBV5-1
ASSLTEGSLHISPLH
>.|.|13|TRBJ2-7|TRBV4-3
ASSQGRGRSSEQY
>.|.|14|TRBJ2-1|TRBV15
ATSPHDERADNEQF
>medium-sized|.|15|TRBJ2-5|TRBV19
ASKTNHGRRAQETQY
>.|.|12|TRBJ2-1|TRBV30
AWTQGSRGNEQF
>.|TRBD1|13|TRBJ2-2|TRBV11-3
ASSGQDTAPGELF
>.|.|12|TRBJ1-1|TRBV6-5
ASSYSVMNTEAF
>.|.|11|TRBJ1-1|TRBV18
ASSPGGDPEAF
>.|.|14|TRBJ2-3|TRBV9
ASSTQRGGTTDTQY
>once|TRBD1|14|TRBJ2-3|TRBV27
ASSFAGTGAADTQY
>.|TRBD1|11|TRBJ2-4|TRBV27
ASSRDRVNIQY
>.|.|12|TRBJ2-7|TRBV6-6
ASSYSDGAYEQY
>.|TRBD1|11|TRBJ2-7|TRBV15
ATSNRGAYEQY
>.|.|15|TRBJ1-1|TRBV7-3
ASSFLETTGGDTEAF
>.|TRBD2|14|TRBJ2-3|TRBV11-2
ASRPNWGGYTDTQY
>.|.|12|TRBJ1-2|TRBV6-5
ASSSPGEAYGYT
>.|.|13|TRBJ2-7|TRBV4-2
ASSQVASDSYEQY
>.|TRBD1|13|TRBJ1-2|TRBV30
AWRVGEGAYYGYT
>.|.|12|TRBJ1-1|TRBV10-2
ASSEGLSNTEAF
>.|.|13|TRBJ1-6|TRBV9
ASSPPTGENSPLH
>.|.|12|TRBJ2-7|TRBV7-2
ASSLLGNSYEQY
>.|TRBD2|11|TRBJ2-1|TRBV14
ASSLSLSGEQF
>.|TRBD2|14|TRBJ2-1|TRBV25-1
ASSESPAGVGNEQF
>once|.|12|TRBJ2-2|TRBV4-1
ASSQVFYTGELF
>.|.|13|TRBJ2-1|TRBV27
ASSFGGESYNEQF
>.|.|15|TRBJ1-6|TRBV7-6
ASSRTEVQGGHSPLH
>.|.|11|TRBJ2-1|TRBV9
ASSVAGENEQF
>.|TRBD1|13|TRBJ1-2|TRBV4-1
ASSQDPTGLDGYT
>once|.|13|TRBJ1-3|TRBV25-1
ASSDLGTSGNTIY
>.|.|13|TRBJ2-1|TRBV7-3
ASSPSYVAHNEQF
>.|TRBD1|13|TRBJ2-7|TRBV11-2
ASSPSTGVAYEQY
>.|.|12|TRBJ2-1|TRBV4-1
ASGQGADLNEQF
>.|.|14|TRBJ1-1|TRBV27
ASSLSSAGALTEAF